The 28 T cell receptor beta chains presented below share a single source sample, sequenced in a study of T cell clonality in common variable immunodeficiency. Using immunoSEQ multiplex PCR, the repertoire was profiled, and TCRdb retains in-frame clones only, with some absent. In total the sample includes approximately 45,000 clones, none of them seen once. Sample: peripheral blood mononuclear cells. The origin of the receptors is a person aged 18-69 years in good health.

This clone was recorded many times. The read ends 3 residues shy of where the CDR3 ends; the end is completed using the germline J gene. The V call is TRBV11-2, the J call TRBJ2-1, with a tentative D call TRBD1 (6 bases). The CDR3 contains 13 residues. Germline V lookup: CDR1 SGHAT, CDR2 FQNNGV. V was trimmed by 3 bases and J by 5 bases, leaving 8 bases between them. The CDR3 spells CASSFGQNNEQFF. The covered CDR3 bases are TGTGCCAGCAGCTTCGGACAGAACAATGAG.

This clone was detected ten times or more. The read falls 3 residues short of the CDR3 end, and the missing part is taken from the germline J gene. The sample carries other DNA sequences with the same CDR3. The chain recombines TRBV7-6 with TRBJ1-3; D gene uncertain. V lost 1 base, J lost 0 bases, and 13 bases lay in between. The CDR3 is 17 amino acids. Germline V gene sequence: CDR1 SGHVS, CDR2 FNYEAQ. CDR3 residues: CASSLEPPGNSGNTIYF. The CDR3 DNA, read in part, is TGTGCCAGCAGCTTAGAGCCGCCAGGCAACTCTGGAAACACC.

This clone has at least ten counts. CDR3 DNA (partial): TGTGCCAGCAGCCAAGAAGGGACAGGGGTCGAGCAGCCC. Protein: CASSQEGTGVEQP. The full CDR3 sequence reads CASSQEGTGVEQPQHF. The genes are TRBV4-2 and TRBJ1-5; 10 bases fit TRBD1. The read comes to an end 3 residues before the CDR3 does, leaving the germline J gene to fill in the end. V shed 0 bases, J shed 7 bases, and the junction held 6 bases outside the gene matches. This CDR3 is built from 16 residues. Germline CDR1 LGHNA, CDR2 YNFKEQ.

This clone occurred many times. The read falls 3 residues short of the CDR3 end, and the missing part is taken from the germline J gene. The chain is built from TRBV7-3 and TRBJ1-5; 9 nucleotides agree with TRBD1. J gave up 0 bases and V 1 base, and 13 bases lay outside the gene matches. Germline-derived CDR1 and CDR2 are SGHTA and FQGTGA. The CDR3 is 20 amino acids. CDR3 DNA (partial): TGTGCCAGCAGCTTAAGGTACATCCGGGACAGGGCTTATAGCAATCAGCCC. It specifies CASSLRYIRDRAYSNQP. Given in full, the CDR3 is CASSLRYIRDRAYSNQPQHF.

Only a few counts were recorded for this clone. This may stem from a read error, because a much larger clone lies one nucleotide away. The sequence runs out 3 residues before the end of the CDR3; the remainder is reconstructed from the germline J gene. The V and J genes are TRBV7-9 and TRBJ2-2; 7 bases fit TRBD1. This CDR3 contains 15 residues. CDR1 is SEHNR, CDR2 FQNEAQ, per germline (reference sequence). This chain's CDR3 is CASSSRDSFNEKLFF. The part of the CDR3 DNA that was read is TGTGCCAGCAGCTCCCGGGACAGCTTTAATGAAAAG. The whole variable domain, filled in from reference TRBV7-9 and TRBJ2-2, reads DTGVSQNPRHKITKRGQNVTFRCDPISEHNRLYWYRQTLGQGPEFLTYFQNEAQLEKSRLLSDRFSAERPKGSFSTLEIQRTEQGDSAMYLCASSSRDSFNEKLFFGEGSRLTVL.

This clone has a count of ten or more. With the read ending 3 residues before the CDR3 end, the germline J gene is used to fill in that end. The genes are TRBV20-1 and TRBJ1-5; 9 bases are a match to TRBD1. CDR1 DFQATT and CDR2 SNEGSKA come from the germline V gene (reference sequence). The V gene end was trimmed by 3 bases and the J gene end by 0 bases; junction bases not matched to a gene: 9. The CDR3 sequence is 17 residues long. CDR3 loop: CSASPGQGVNSNQPQHF. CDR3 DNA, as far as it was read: TGCAGTGCTAGCCCGGGACAGGGAGTTAATAGCAATCAGCCC.

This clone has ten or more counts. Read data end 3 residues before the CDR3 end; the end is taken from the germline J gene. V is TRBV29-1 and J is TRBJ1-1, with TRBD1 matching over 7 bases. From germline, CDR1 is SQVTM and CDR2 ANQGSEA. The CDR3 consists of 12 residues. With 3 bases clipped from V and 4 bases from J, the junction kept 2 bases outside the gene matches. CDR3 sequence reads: CSVDRQGTEAFF. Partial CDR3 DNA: TGCAGCGTTGACCGACAGGGCACTGAA. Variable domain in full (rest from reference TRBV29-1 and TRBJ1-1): SAVISQKPSRDICQRGTSLTIQCQVDSQVTMMFWYRQQPGQSLTLIATANQGSEATYESGFVIDKFPISRPNLTFSTLTVSNMSPEDSSIYLCSVDRQGTEAFFGQGTRLTVV.

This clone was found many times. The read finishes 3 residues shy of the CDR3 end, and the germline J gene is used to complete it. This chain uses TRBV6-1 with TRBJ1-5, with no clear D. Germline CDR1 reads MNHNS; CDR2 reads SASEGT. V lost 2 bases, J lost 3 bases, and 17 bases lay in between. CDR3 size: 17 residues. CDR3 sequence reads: CASSENKGQVNNQPQHF. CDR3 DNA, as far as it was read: TGTGCCAGCAGTGAAAACAAAGGGCAGGTGAACAATCAGCCC.

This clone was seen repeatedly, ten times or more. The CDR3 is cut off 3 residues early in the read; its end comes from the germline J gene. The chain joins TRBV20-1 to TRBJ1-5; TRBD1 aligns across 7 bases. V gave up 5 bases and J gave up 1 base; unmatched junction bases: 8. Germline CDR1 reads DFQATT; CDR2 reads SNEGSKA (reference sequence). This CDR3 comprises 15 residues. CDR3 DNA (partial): TGCAGTGCTGTCGACAGGGTCTCCAGCAATCAGCCC. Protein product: CSAVDRVSSNQP. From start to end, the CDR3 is CSAVDRVSSNQPQHF.

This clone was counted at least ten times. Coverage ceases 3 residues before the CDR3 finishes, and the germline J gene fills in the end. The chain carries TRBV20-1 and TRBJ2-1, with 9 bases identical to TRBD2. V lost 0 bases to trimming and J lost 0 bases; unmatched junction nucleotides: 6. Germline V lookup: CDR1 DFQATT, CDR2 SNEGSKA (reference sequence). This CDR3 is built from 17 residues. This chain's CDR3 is CSARDYSGSYSYNEQFF. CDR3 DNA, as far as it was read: TGCAGTGCTAGAGACTATAGCGGGAGTTACTCCTACAATGAG.

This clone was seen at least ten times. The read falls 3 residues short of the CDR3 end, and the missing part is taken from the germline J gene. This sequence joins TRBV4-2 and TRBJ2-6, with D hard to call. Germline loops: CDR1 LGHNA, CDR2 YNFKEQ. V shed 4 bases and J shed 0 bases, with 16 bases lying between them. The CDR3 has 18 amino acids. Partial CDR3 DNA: TGTGCCAGCAGCCCCCAGGCTCCACTTAGCTCTGGGGCCAACGTC. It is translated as CASSPQAPLSSGANV. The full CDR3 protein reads CASSPQAPLSSGANVLTF.

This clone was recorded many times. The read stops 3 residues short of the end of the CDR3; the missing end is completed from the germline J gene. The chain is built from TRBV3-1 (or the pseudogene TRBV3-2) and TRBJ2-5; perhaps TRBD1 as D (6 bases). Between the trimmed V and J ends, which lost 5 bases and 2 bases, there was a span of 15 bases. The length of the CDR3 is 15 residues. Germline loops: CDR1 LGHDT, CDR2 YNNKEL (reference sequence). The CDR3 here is CASSVRDTYQETQYF. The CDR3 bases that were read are TGTGCCAGCAGCGTCCGGGACACCTATCAAGAGACC.

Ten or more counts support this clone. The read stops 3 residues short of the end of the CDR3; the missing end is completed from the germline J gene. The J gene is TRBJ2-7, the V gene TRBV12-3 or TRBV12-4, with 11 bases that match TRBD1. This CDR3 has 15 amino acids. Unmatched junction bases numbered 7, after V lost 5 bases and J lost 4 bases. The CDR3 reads CASSQPGQGVYEQYF. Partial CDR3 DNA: TGTGCCAGCAGTCAACCGGGACAGGGGGTTTACGAG.

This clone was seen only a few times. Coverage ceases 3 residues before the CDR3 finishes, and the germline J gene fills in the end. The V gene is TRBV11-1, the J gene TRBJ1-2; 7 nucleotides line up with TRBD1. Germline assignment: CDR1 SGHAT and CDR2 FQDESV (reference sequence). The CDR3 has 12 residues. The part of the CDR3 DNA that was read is TGTGCCAGCAGCTTCCCAGGGGGAAGC. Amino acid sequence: CASSFPGGS. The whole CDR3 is CASSFPGGSYTF.

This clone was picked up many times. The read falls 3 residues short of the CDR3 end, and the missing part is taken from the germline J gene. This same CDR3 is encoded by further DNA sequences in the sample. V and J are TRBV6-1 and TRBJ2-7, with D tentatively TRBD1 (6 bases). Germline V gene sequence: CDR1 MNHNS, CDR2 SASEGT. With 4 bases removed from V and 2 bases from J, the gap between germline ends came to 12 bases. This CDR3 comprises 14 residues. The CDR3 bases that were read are TGTGCCAGCAGTGGGACAGAGACGCCCTACGAG. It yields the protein CASSGTETPYE. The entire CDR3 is CASSGTETPYEQYF.

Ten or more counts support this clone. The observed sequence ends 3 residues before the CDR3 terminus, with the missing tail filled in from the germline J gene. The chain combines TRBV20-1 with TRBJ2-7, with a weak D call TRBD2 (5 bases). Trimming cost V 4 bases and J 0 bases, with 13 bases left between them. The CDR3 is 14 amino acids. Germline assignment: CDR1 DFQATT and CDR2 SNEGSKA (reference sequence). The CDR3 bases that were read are TGCAGTGCTAAAGTGGACTCCAGCTCCTACGAG. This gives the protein CSAKVDSSSYE. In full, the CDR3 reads CSAKVDSSSYEQYF.

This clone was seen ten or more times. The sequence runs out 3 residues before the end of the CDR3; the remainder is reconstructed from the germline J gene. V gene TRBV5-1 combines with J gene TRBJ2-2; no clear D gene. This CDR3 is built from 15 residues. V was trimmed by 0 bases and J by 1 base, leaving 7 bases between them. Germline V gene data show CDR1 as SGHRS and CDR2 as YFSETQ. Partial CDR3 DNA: TGCGCCAGCAGCTTGGGCGGCGGGAACACCGGGGAG. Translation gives CASSLGGGNTGE. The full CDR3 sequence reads CASSLGGGNTGELFF.

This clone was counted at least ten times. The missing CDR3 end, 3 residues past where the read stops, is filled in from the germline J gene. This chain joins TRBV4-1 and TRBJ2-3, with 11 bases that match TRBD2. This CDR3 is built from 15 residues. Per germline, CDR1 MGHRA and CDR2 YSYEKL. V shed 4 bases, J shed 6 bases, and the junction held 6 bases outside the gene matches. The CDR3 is CASSPLTSGGDTQYF. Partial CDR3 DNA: TGCGCCAGCAGCCCCCTCACTAGCGGGGGTGATACG.

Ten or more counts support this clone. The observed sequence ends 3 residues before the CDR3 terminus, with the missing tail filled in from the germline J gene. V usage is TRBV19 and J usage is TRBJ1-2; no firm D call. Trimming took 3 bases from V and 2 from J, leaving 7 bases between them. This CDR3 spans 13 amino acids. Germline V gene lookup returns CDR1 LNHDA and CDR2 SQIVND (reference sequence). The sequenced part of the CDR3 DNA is TGTGCCAGTAGTATTGAGGTAAACTATGGC. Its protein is CASSIEVNYG. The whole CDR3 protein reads CASSIEVNYGYTF.

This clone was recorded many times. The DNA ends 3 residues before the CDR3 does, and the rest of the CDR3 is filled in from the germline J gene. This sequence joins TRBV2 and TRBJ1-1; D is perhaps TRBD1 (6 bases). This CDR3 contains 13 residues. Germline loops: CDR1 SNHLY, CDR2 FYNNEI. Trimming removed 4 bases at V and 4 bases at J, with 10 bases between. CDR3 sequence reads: CASSVEDSTEAFF. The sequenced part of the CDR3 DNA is TGTGCCAGCAGTGTAGAGGACAGCACTGAA.

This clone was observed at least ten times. CDR3 loop: CASSFAQGQGEKLFF. The sequenced part of the CDR3 DNA is TGTGCCAGCAGCTTTGCGCAGGGGCAGGGTGAAAAA. V usage is TRBV5-5 and J usage is TRBJ1-4, with D perhaps TRBD1 (6 bases). Read data end 3 residues before the CDR3 end; the end is taken from the germline J gene. The CDR3 length is 15 residues. Germline values: CDR1 SGHKS, CDR2 YYEKEE (reference sequence). Trimming removed 2 bases from V and 7 bases from J, with 15 bases in between.

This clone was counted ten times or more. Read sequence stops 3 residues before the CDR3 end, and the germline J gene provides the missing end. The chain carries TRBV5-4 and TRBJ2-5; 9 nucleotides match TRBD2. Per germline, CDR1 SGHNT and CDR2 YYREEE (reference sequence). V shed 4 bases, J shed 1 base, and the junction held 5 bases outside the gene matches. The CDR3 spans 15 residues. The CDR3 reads CASSKKLAGQETQYF. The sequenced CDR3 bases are TGTGCCAGCAGCAAGAAACTAGCGGGCCAAGAGACC. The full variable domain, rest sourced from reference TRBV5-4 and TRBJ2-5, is ETGVTQSPTHLIKTRGQQVTLRCSSQSGHNTVSWYQQALGQGPQFIFQYYREEENGRGNFPPRFSGLQFPNYSSELNVNALELDDSALYLCASSKKLAGQETQYFGPGTRLLVL.

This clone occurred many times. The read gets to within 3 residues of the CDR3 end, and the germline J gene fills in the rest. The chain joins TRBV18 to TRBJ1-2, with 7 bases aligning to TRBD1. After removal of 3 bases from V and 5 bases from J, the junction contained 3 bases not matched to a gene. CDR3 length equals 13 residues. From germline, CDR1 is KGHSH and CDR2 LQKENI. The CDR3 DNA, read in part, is TGTGCCAGCTCACCGGACAGGTCTTATGGC. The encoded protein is CASSPDRSYG. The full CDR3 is CASSPDRSYGYTF.

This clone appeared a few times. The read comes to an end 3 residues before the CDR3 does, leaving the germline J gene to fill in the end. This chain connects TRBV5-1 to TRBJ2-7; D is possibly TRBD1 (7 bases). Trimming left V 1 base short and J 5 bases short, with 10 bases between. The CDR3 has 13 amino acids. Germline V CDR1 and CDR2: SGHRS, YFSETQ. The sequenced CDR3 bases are TGCGCCAGCAGCTTGCAGGGGGGTAACGAG. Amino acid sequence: CASSLQGGNE. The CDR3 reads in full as CASSLQGGNEQYF.

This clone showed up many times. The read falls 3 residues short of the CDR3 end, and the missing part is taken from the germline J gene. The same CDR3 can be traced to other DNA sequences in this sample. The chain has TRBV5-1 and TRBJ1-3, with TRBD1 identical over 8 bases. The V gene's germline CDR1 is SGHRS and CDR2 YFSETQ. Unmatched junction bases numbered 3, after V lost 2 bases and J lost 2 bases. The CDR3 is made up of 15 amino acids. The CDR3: CASSFGQGAGNTIYF. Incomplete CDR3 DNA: TGCGCCAGCAGCTTCGGACAGGGAGCTGGAAACACC.

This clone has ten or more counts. CDR3 DNA (partial): TGTGCCAGCAGTGAAAAGGGACCC. Its protein product is CASSEKGP. The full CDR3 protein reads CASSEKGPLHF. The chain combines TRBV6-1 with TRBJ1-6; D is unresolved. Coverage ceases 3 residues before the CDR3 finishes, and the germline J gene fills in the end. V lost 2 bases and J 12 bases, leaving 5 bases between the germline ends. The germline gives CDR1 MNHNS, CDR2 SASEGT. The CDR3 consists of 11 residues.

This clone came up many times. The sequenced part of the CDR3 DNA is TGTGCCAGCAGTGAAGCGGACAGGGTGTTTTGGGGC. Translating it yields CASSEADRVFWG. The CDR3, in full, reads CASSEADRVFWGYTF. V and J are TRBV6-1 and TRBJ1-2; 8 bases line up with TRBD1. The read stops 3 residues short of the end of the CDR3; the missing end is completed from the germline J gene. Germline V gene lookup returns CDR1 MNHNS and CDR2 SASEGT. This CDR3 spans 15 amino acids.

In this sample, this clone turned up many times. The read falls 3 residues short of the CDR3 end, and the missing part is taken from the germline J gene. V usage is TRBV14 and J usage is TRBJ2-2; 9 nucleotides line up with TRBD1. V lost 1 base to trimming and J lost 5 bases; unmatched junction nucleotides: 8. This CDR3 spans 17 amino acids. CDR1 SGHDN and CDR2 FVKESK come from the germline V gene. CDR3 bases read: TGTGCCAGCAGCCAAGGTCCGGACAGGGGAGTGACCGGGGAG. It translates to CASSQGPDRGVTGE. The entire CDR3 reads CASSQGPDRGVTGELFF.